This T cell receptor (beta chain) was obtained from a study of blood T cell repertoires in COVID-19. Study at large: The origin of the acute and convalescent COVID-19 samples was the United States, Italy and Spain.

The participants were between about 18 and 89 years old and came from under 25 US areas. Categorization into cohorts depended on clinical history that participants reported. TCRdb's copy holds only in-frame clones and misses some; the assay was immunoSEQ multiplex PCR. This sample has some 260,000 clones, with approximately 90% found just once. In germline, CDR1 is MDHEN, CDR2 SYDVKM. Trimming removed 5 bases at V and 2 bases at J, with 10 bases between. CDR3 length equals 15 residues. The V call is TRBV28, the J call TRBJ1-6, with D maybe TRBD1 (5 bases). Material: PBMCs or T cells enriched from blood (not recorded which). The sequence came from a woman under 40 with acute COVID-19. As DNA, the CDR3 is TGTGCCAGCAGTGCCCAGGGTCCCTATAATTCACCCCTCCACTTT. Translated: CASSAQGPYNSPLHF.